This is a list of T cell receptor beta chains from one sample in a study of vaccination and CD4 T cells after COVID-19. The antigens for these receptors are not known. In TCRdb, the PCR reads were re-called with MiXCR into one record per CDR3 protein. The table has approximately 13,000 distinct CDR3 sequences, 44% seen once. Sequencing input: CD4+ T cells from blood, cultured in vitro. These receptors all come from a human donor who had recovered from COVID-19. The conserved cysteine and the conserved F or W are not part of the CDR3 here. Rows give clone size only sometimes, using once, few, many, or a class for an expanded clone.

cdr3_aa | clone_size | cdr3_length | v_call
ATSRVSGEQY | medium-sized | 10 | TRBV15
ASRLVMETQY | few | 10 | TRBV2
ASGGPDNSPLH | NA | 11 | TRBV10-2
ASSDGGTNYGYT | NA | 12 | TRBV2
ASTFTQTGRGAQETQY | few | 16 | TRBV10-1
ASNTGGLTNQPQH | NA | 13 | TRBV12-3/TRBV12-4
ATSDFGYGYT | NA | 10 | TRBV24-1
ASSLDLMGAALYGYT | few | 15 | TRBV7-2
ASSLGKYNEQF | NA | 11 | TRBV7-6
ASTPGQNTEAF | NA | 11 | TRBV19
AWRARTGGSEAF | few | 12 | TRBV30
ASSNRDTAYEQY | NA | 12 | TRBV5-1
SARGSGGVYNSPLH | few | 14 | TRBV20-1
ASSLTAGTETF | NA | 11 | TRBV11-2
ASSFGTGTSGRVETQY | few | 16 | TRBV7-6
ASSRQGSTEAF | NA | 11 | TRBV9